Each of the 17 T cell receptor beta chains below was sequenced from the same sample in a study of T cell responses to AZD1222 COVID-19 vaccine. Only in-frame clones appear in the TCRdb table, and some are missing; sequencing was by immunoSEQ multiplex PCR. Among tens of thousands of clones, more than 70% were seen once, and the ten largest hold approximately 25%. The sequencing used peripheral blood, collected 28 days after the second AZD1222 dose. The receptors were gathered from an adult who received the AZD1222 COVID-19 vaccine.

The genes are TRBV7-9 and TRBJ2-1; 8 nucleotides line up with TRBD1. This CDR3 region has 15 residues. The J segment lost 4 bases and the V segment lost 6 bases, leaving 8 bases of the junction unmatched. Germline loops: CDR1 SEHNR, CDR2 FQNEAQ (reference sequence). CDR3 in DNA: TGTGCCAGCAGTCCCCAGGGGGCCCTGTACAATGAGCAGTTCTTC. The encoded protein is CASSPQGALYNEQFF. The full variable domain, its missing parts supplied by reference TRBV7-9 and TRBJ2-1, is DTGVSQNPRHKITKRGQNVTFRCDPISEHNRLYWYRQTLGQGPEFLTYFQNEAQLEKSRLLSDRFSAERPKGSFSTLEIQRTEQGDSAMYLCASSPQGALYNEQFFGPGTRLTVL.

The chain recombines TRBV3-1 (or the pseudogene TRBV3-2) with TRBJ1-1; D gene uncertain. Germline V lookup: CDR1 LGHDT, CDR2 YNNKEL (reference sequence). The CDR3 totals 14 residues. V was trimmed by 3 bases and J by 2 bases, leaving 10 bases between them. CDR3 loop: CASSQGEGNTEAFF. The CDR3 region has the DNA TGTGCCAGCAGCCAGGGAGAGGGTAACACTGAAGCTTTCTTT.

The chain joins TRBV6-5 to TRBJ2-3; 7 bases align to TRBD1. The CDR3 sequence is 14 residues long. The V and J ends lost 9 bases and 2 bases, in that order; junction bases with no gene match: 8. The germline V gene encodes CDR1 MNHEY and CDR2 SVGAGI. The CDR3 region is CASQTGTDTDTQYF. The CDR3 coding sequence is TGTGCCAGTCAAACCGGGACAGACACAGATACGCAGTATTTT.

The chain is built from TRBV19 and TRBJ2-3; 9 bases are a match to TRBD1. The CDR3 loop spans 16 amino acids. Germline CDR1 reads LNHDA; CDR2 reads SQIVND (reference sequence). With 3 bases clipped from V and 5 bases from J, the junction kept 9 bases outside the gene matches. The CDR3 sequence: CASSMEKGQGRDTQYF. The CDR3 nucleotides read TGTGCCAGTAGTATGGAGAAGGGACAGGGTAGAGATACGCAGTATTTT.

This clone was seen once. The chain carries TRBV5-1 and TRBJ1-1; 7 nucleotides match TRBD1. The J segment lost 0 bases and the V segment lost 5 bases, leaving 13 bases of the junction unmatched. The CDR3 is 17 residues long. The germline CDR1 and CDR2 sequences are SGHRS and YFSETQ. The CDR3 sequence is CASRNTRDSYMNTEAFF. CDR3 DNA sequence: TGCGCCAGCAGAAACACCCGGGACAGCTACATGAACACTGAAGCTTTCTTT.

The chain couples TRBV6-6 to TRBJ1-3, with unresolved D. CDR1 MNHNY and CDR2 SVGAGI come from the germline V gene (reference sequence). The CDR3 covers 17 residues. Trimming cost V 5 bases and J 1 base, with 18 bases left between them. The CDR3 DNA is TGTGCCAGCAGTCCGGGCCTCCCGGGAGTGTCTGGAAACACCATATATTTT. This sequence encodes CASSPGLPGVSGNTIYF.

V usage is TRBV6-5 and J usage is TRBJ2-7, with D perhaps TRBD2 (5 bases). Trimming stripped 0 bases from V and 6 bases from J, with 12 bases between. The CDR3 spans 14 residues. Germline lookup yields CDR1 MNHEY and CDR2 SVGAGI. This CDR3 is CASSYSGGSGEQYF. CDR3 DNA: TGTGCCAGCAGTTACTCCGGCGGGTCGGGCGAGCAGTACTTC.

This chain connects TRBV7-2 to TRBJ2-4, with D possibly matching TRBD1 (5 bases). Germline values: CDR1 SGHTA, CDR2 FQGNSA. The CDR3 loop spans 16 amino acids. V lost 9 bases, J lost 2 bases, and 20 bases lay in between. CDR3 DNA sequence: TGTGCCAGACCGCCAGCCAAAAGGGGAACCAAAAACATTCAGTACTTC. Translation: CARPPAKRGTKNIQYF.

The V and J genes are TRBV2 and TRBJ1-1; perhaps TRBD1 as D (6 bases). The CDR3 is 14 residues long. Germline V lookup: CDR1 SNHLY, CDR2 FYNNEI. The ends were cut back, 6 bases at V and 4 bases at J, with 15 bases in the middle. CDR3 coding DNA: TGTGCCAGCAGGCCGCCAACAGGGCTCACTGAAGCTTTCTTT. Translated, it gives CASRPPTGLTEAFF.

The chain combines TRBV9 with TRBJ1-2; D unresolved. Germline V gene data show CDR1 as SGDLS and CDR2 as YYNGEE. Trimming stripped 0 bases from V and 2 bases from J, with 14 bases between. This CDR3 is 16 amino acids long. CDR3 protein: CASSVDPRTANYGYTF. DNA of the CDR3: TGTGCCAGCAGCGTAGACCCTCGGACCGCAAACTATGGCTACACCTTC.

V usage is TRBV2 and J usage is TRBJ1-1; TRBD1 matches at 7 bases. Germline V gene sequence: CDR1 SNHLY, CDR2 FYNNEI. V shed 4 bases, J shed 3 bases, and the junction held 5 bases outside the gene matches. The CDR3 contains 14 residues. The CDR3 loop reads CASSVLQGYTEAFF. CDR3 DNA: TGTGCCAGCAGTGTACTACAGGGGTACACTGAAGCTTTCTTT.

This clone was observed once. The rearrangement uses TRBV7-3 and TRBJ2-2, with D perhaps being TRBD1 or TRBD2 (5 bases each). Per germline, CDR1 SGHTA and CDR2 FQGTGA. Between the trimmed V and J ends, which lost 5 bases and 3 bases, there was a span of 10 bases. The CDR3 totals 14 residues. CDR3 sequence (DNA): TGTGCCAGCAGCGGGGGAAGCCACACCGGGGAGCTGTTTTTT. Translation: CASSGGSHTGELFF.

V gene TRBV6-5 combines with J gene TRBJ2-1, with a tentative D call TRBD2 (5 bases). V lost 5 bases and J 7 bases, leaving 6 bases between the germline ends. Germline lookup yields CDR1 MNHEY and CDR2 SVGAGI. The CDR3 consists of 11 residues. Here the CDR3 reads CASSPGNEQFF. In DNA form, the CDR3 reads TGTGCCAGCAGTCCGGGAAATGAGCAGTTCTTC.

This clone showed up just once. The genes are TRBV7-9 and TRBJ2-7; TRBD2 might be the D (5 bases). V was trimmed by 6 bases and J by 1 base, leaving 16 bases between them. The V gene's germline CDR1 is SEHNR and CDR2 FQNEAQ (reference sequence). This CDR3 contains 15 residues. As DNA, the CDR3 is TGTGCCAGCAGTCTAGCTGGCACCTATTCCTACGAGCAGTACTTC. It is translated as CASSLAGTYSYEQYF.

The chain carries TRBV29-1 and TRBJ2-7; no firm D call. Trimming shortened V by 1 base and J by 0 bases, and 10 bases separated the two germline ends. CDR1 is SQVTM and CDR2 is ANQGSEA in the germline V gene. This CDR3 is 14 amino acids long. DNA of the CDR3: TGCAGCGTTGAAGCAGAATGGAGCTCCTACGAGCAGTACTTC. Protein sequence: CSVEAEWSSYEQYF.

The chain joins TRBV19 to TRBJ2-1; 10 bases line up with TRBD2. V trimming: 3 bases; J trimming: 8 bases; junction bases outside the gene matches: 16. Germline CDR1 LNHDA, CDR2 SQIVND (reference sequence). The CDR3 is made up of 18 amino acids. Here the CDR3 DNA reads TGTGCCAGTAGTATTTATGCGGCGGCTAGCGGGAGTTCGGATGAGCAGTTCTTC. This gives the protein CASSIYAAASGSSDEQFF.

The chain is built from TRBV12-3 or TRBV12-4 and TRBJ1-2, with 8 bases that match TRBD1. The CDR3 consists of 12 residues. V shed 5 bases, J shed 5 bases, and the junction held 1 base outside the gene matches. The CDR3 sequence is CASSDRGYGYTF. In nucleotides, the CDR3 is TGTGCCAGCAGTGACAGGGGTTATGGCTACACCTTC.